The clone carrying this T cell receptor beta chain was recorded at least ten times. Germline values: CDR1 SGHRS, CDR2 YFSETQ. J was trimmed by 4 bases and V by 3 bases; bases with no gene match: 12. The CDR3 sequence is 17 residues long. The sample is drawn from a study of blood T cells in healthy people across ages. A sample-barcoded 5' primer and a J-beta primer mix were used in a second PCR of about 7 to 11 cycles. TCRdb re-called the 5' RACE reads through MiXCR, storing one row per CDR3 protein. The data hold 550,000 to 650,000 distinct CDR3 sequences, with about 30% observed a single time. The clonotype originates from a woman older than 75 in good health. The chain recombines TRBV5-1 with TRBJ2-1, with 8 bases fitting TRBD1. The source material was blood. As DNA, the CDR3 is TGCGCCAGCAGCTCGCGTAGGGACAGGACTCGGTACAATGAGCAGTTCTTC. Its protein is CASSSRRDRTRYNEQFF.